This passage covers 22 T cell receptor beta chains from one sample sequenced in a study of a mutant IDH1 vaccine in newly diagnosed glioma. Time point in this sample: baseline, week 1 (first vaccination visit). Treatment reported: pre-vaccination baseline after standard-of-care therapy. Some clones are missing from TCRdb's copy, which holds only in-frame ones; the method was immunoSEQ multiplex PCR. The table includes 80,000 to 100,000 clones, roughly 77% detected once. This specimen consisted of PBMCs, obtained from a glioma patient treated with radiotherapy, temozolomide or both. All receptors come from a middle-aged man with glioma.

The V and J genes are TRBV11-2 and TRBJ2-1; D perhaps matches TRBD2 (7 bases). V shed 7 bases and J shed 3 bases, with 19 bases lying between them. Germline V gene data show CDR1 as SGHAT and CDR2 as FQNNGV. The CDR3 is made up of 16 amino acids. CDR3 loop: CASTPGTGGDYNEQFF. DNA of the CDR3: TGTGCCAGCACCCCGGGAACGGGGGGCGACTACAATGAGCAGTTCTTC.

The V call is TRBV13, the J call TRBJ2-1; possibly TRBD2 for D (5 bases). Germline CDR1 reads PRHDT; CDR2 reads FYEKMQ (reference sequence). V shed 5 bases and J shed 3 bases, with 11 bases lying between them. The CDR3 is made up of 14 amino acids. In nucleotides, the CDR3 is TGTGCCAGCAGCGCATTCGGGATCTACAATGAGCAGTTCTTC. This sequence encodes CASSAFGIYNEQFF. Supplemented by reference TRBV13 and TRBJ2-1, the full variable domain reads AAGVIQSPRHLIKEKRETATLKCYPIPRHDTVYWYQQGPGQDPQFLISFYEKMQSDKGSIPDRFSAQQFSDYHSELNMSSLELGDSALYFCASSAFGIYNEQFFGPGTRLTVL.

The chain is built from TRBV5-1 and TRBJ2-7, with D perhaps given as TRBD1 or TRBD2 (5 bases each). The ends were cut back, 0 bases at V and 5 bases at J, with 12 bases in the middle. CDR3 size: 14 residues. CDR1 is SGHRS, CDR2 YFSETQ, per germline. CDR3 sequence reads: CASSLGGQGDEQYF. Here the CDR3 DNA reads TGCGCCAGCAGCTTGGGTGGTCAGGGAGACGAGCAGTACTTC. Full variable domain (rest looked up from reference TRBV5-1 and TRBJ2-7): KAGVTQTPRYLIKTRGQQVTLSCSPISGHRSVSWYQQTPGQGLQFLFEYFSETQRNKGNFPGRFSGRQFSNSRSEMNVSTLELGDSALYLCASSLGGQGDEQYFGPGTRLTVT.

This rearrangement joins TRBV9 to TRBJ2-7, with unresolved D. CDR1 is SGDLS and CDR2 is YYNGEE in the germline V gene. CDR3 length: 12 amino acids. Trimming cost V 4 bases and J 7 bases, with 12 bases left between them. The CDR3 DNA sequence: TGTGCCAGCAGCCCGGATGGGGATGAGCAGTACTTC. Residues: CASSPDGDEQYF. The full variable domain, rest sourced from reference TRBV9 and TRBJ2-7, is DSGVTQTPKHLITATGQRVTLRCSPRSGDLSVYWYQQSLDQGLQFLIQYYNGEERAKGNILERFSAQQFPDLHSELNLSSLELGDSALYFCASSPDGDEQYFGPGTRLTVT.

This clone showed up just once. The chain links TRBV28 to TRBJ1-4; D possibly corresponds to TRBD1 (5 bases). The CDR3 runs to 14 residues. CDR1 and CDR2 (germline): MDHEN, SYDVKM. V lost 7 bases and J 8 bases, leaving 17 bases between the germline ends. Here the CDR3 reads CASTLGGVGEKLFF. CDR3 nucleotide sequence: TGTGCCAGCACCCTGGGAGGGGTAGGGGAAAAACTGTTTTTT.

The V and J genes are TRBV29-1 and TRBJ1-2, with D maybe TRBD1 (5 bases). The CDR3 covers 12 residues. Germline values: CDR1 SQVTM, CDR2 ANQGSEA. V lost 4 bases and J lost 2, with 8 bases in between. CDR3 bases: TGCAGCGTTGTGACAGACAACTATGGCTACACCTTC. Translation: CSVVTDNYGYTF.

The chain has TRBV19 and TRBJ2-2; D may be TRBD1 (5 bases). In germline, CDR1 is LNHDA, CDR2 SQIVND (reference sequence). V lost 2 bases, J lost 7 bases, and 5 bases lay in between. This CDR3 spans 12 amino acids. CDR3 in amino acids: CASSIRGGELFF. CDR3 bases: TGTGCCAGTAGTATAAGGGGCGGGGAGCTGTTTTTT.

V usage is TRBV5-4 and J usage is TRBJ2-5; D unclear. Trimming took 0 bases from V and 4 from J, leaving 4 bases between them. The germline V gene has CDR1 SGHNT and CDR2 YYREEE (reference sequence). The CDR3 runs 12 residues. CDR3 loop: CASSLAAETQYF. CDR3 sequence (DNA): TGTGCCAGCAGCTTGGCAGCAGAGACCCAGTACTTC.

This sequence joins TRBV7-9 and TRBJ1-1; D is perhaps TRBD1 (5 bases). In germline, CDR1 is SEHNR, CDR2 FQNEAQ (reference sequence). The V end lost 5 bases, the J end lost 8 bases, and 12 bases lay between the germline ends. CDR3 length: 12 amino acids. This chain's CDR3 is CASSPTGREAFF. The CDR3 DNA follows: TGTGCCAGCAGCCCTACGGGGCGAGAAGCTTTCTTT. The full variable domain, in which reference TRBV7-9 and TRBJ1-1 provide the parts outside the CDR3, is DTGVSQNPRHKITKRGQNVTFRCDPISEHNRLYWYRQTLGQGPEFLTYFQNEAQLEKSRLLSDRFSAERPKGSFSTLEIQRTEQGDSAMYLCASSPTGREAFFGQGTRLTVV.

This clone has ten or more counts. The gene calls are TRBV7-9 and TRBJ2-7, with D maybe TRBD1 (5 bases). There are 14 residues in the CDR3. V lost 5 bases to trimming and J lost 2 bases, with 13 bases between them. The germline gives CDR1 SEHNR, CDR2 FQNEAQ (reference sequence). The CDR3 bases are TGTGCCAGCAGCCCCCCTAGGGGCCCCTACGAGCAGTACTTC. Its translation: CASSPPRGPYEQYF.

This clone was recorded once. This chain uses TRBV6-5 with TRBJ2-2; D is ambiguous. Trimming took off 2 bases at V and 1 base at J, with 8 bases between the two ends. The CDR3 consists of 15 residues. The V gene's germline CDR1 is MNHEY and CDR2 SVGAGI. The DNA for the CDR3 is TGTGCCAGCAGTTACGAAGACGGGAACACCGGGGAGCTGTTTTTT. This encodes CASSYEDGNTGELFF.

Only a few counts were recorded for this clone. The CDR3, as DNA: TGTGCCAGCAGTATGACAGGGGGAAACACCATATATTTT. Its protein product is CASSMTGGNTIYF. This chain connects TRBV27 to TRBJ1-3; TRBD1 agrees at 7 bases. Germline CDR1 MNHEY, CDR2 SMNVEV (reference sequence). CDR3 length: 13 residues. With V trimmed by 5 bases and J by 4 bases, 2 bases remained unmatched.

The chain couples TRBV5-4 to TRBJ2-5; no firm D call. Trimming left V 4 bases short and J 2 bases short, with 12 bases between. CDR3 length: 14 amino acids. CDR1 and CDR2 from the germline V gene are SGHNT and YYREEE (reference sequence). Written as DNA, the CDR3 is TGTGCCAGCAGCACCCCGGCGAATCAAGAGACCCAGTACTTC. Its protein product is CASSTPANQETQYF.

DNA for the CDR3: TGTGCCAGCAGCCGACAGGCGGGCGGCACTGAAGCTTTCTTT. Translation: CASSRQAGGTEAFF. The chain couples TRBV6-6 to TRBJ1-1; D may be TRBD1 (6 bases). The CDR3 is made up of 14 amino acids. The germline gives CDR1 MNHNY, CDR2 SVGAGI (reference sequence). The germline V and J ends were trimmed by 6 bases and 4 bases, with 15 bases remaining between them.

The chain recombines TRBV27 with TRBJ1-2, with D unclear. The germline gives CDR1 MNHEY, CDR2 SMNVEV (reference sequence). V was trimmed by 3 bases and J by 8 bases, leaving 10 bases between them. The CDR3 contains 12 residues. The CDR3 here is CASSFRGSGYTF. For the CDR3, the DNA is TGTGCCAGCAGTTTCCGGGGTAGCGGCTACACCTTC.

The rearrangement uses TRBV15 and TRBJ2-3, with D maybe TRBD1 (6 bases). Germline V lookup: CDR1 LNHNV, CDR2 YYDKDF (reference sequence). The CDR3 is made up of 16 amino acids. Trimming pared 3 bases from V and 2 bases from J, leaving 15 bases between. The CDR3 reads CATSSETGLNTDTQYF. The CDR3 DNA reads TGTGCCACCAGCAGCGAAACAGGGTTGAACACAGATACGCAGTATTTT.

This clone has only a few counts. The chain links TRBV4-3 to TRBJ2-3; the D is unclear. Trimming removed 0 bases from V and 5 bases from J, with 6 bases in between. The CDR3 is 13 amino acids. Germline values: CDR1 LGHNA, CDR2 YSLEER. CDR3: CASSQELGDTQYF. For the CDR3, the DNA is TGCGCCAGCAGCCAAGAGTTGGGAGATACGCAGTATTTT.

The rearrangement links TRBV11-3 to TRBJ2-1; possibly TRBD1 for D (5 bases). The V and J ends lost 2 bases and 10 bases respectively, with 12 bases between them. The CDR3 is made up of 13 amino acids. Per germline, CDR1 SGHNT and CDR2 YENEEA. The CDR3 nucleotides are TGTGCCAGCAGCTTAAGCCCAGGGTTAGAGCAGTTCTTC. It specifies CASSLSPGLEQFF.

The chain couples TRBV6-5 to TRBJ2-7, with 9 bases aligning to TRBD1. This CDR3 is 13 amino acids long. Germline CDR1 MNHEY, CDR2 SVGAGI. J was trimmed by 1 base and V by 8 bases; bases with no gene match: 3. CDR3 loop: CASADRGSYEQYF. The CDR3 nucleotides read TGTGCCAGCGCGGACAGGGGTTCCTACGAGCAGTACTTC.

A few counts support this clone. V gene TRBV5-6 combines with J gene TRBJ1-1; perhaps TRBD1 as D (6 bases). V shed 5 bases and J shed 1 base, with 9 bases lying between them. The germline V gene has CDR1 SGHDT and CDR2 YYEEEE. The CDR3 consists of 13 residues. CDR3 protein: CASRMTGNTEAFF. The CDR3 region has the DNA TGTGCCAGCAGAATGACAGGGAACACTGAAGCTTTCTTT.

This chain uses TRBV6-1 with TRBJ1-2; D perhaps matches TRBD1 (5 bases). Germline-derived CDR1 and CDR2 are MNHNS and SASEGT. The CDR3 extends over 15 amino acids. V was clipped by 0 bases and J by 2 bases, with 10 bases between them. CDR3 loop: CASSEAWGLNYGYTF. The DNA of the CDR3 is TGTGCCAGCAGTGAAGCATGGGGGTTGAACTATGGCTACACCTTC.

This rearrangement joins TRBV7-9 to TRBJ2-5; 8 bases fit TRBD1. V lost 4 bases, J lost 2 bases, and 9 bases stayed unmatched. This CDR3 has 16 amino acids. CDR1 SEHNR and CDR2 FQNEAQ come from the germline V gene (reference sequence). The CDR3 nucleotides are TGTGCCAGCAGCTCACACCGACAGGGGAATCAAGAGACCCAGTACTTC. As protein: CASSSHRQGNQETQYF. Filled out from reference TRBV7-9 and TRBJ2-5, the complete variable domain reads DTGVSQNPRHKITKRGQNVTFRCDPISEHNRLYWYRQTLGQGPEFLTYFQNEAQLEKSRLLSDRFSAERPKGSFSTLEIQRTEQGDSAMYLCASSSHRQGNQETQYFGPGTRLLVL.